This T cell receptor (beta chain) appears in the sequencing data of a study of shared clonotypes between healthy human individuals. Looking at the study overall: CD4 naive cells filled three plates per donor, CD4 memory three, CD8 naive two and CD8 memory one.

To note about this clone: Its antigen is currently unknown.

The deep-level immunoSEQ assay was used. The table came from immunoSEQ multiplex PCR; TCRdb's copy has only in-frame clones and leaves some out. The sample includes roughly 2 million clones, 85% to 95% of them seen just once. Study-wide points: In a few donors, about 5% of naive CD4 clonotypes appeared in common. Generation probabilities of non-shared clonotypes were lower (relative to those shared by all four donors).

It was CD45RO-negative cells, positively selected for CCR7, that made up naive CD8 cells, with terminally differentiated effector memory CD45RA+ cells excluded. J gave up 5 bases and V 3 bases, and 9 bases lay outside the gene matches. The CDR3 has 16 amino acids. Germline lookup yields CDR1 LNHDA and CDR2 SQIVND (reference sequence). This receptor was identified in a man between 18 and 35 years old in good health. This chain connects TRBV19 to TRBJ2-3; the match to TRBD2 covers 9 bases. Sequenced material: naive CD8+ T cells sorted from blood. This CDR3 reads CASSMVQRGVKDTQYF. CDR3 in DNA: TGTGCCAGTAGTATGGTACAGCGGGGGGTCAAAGATACGCAGTATTTT.